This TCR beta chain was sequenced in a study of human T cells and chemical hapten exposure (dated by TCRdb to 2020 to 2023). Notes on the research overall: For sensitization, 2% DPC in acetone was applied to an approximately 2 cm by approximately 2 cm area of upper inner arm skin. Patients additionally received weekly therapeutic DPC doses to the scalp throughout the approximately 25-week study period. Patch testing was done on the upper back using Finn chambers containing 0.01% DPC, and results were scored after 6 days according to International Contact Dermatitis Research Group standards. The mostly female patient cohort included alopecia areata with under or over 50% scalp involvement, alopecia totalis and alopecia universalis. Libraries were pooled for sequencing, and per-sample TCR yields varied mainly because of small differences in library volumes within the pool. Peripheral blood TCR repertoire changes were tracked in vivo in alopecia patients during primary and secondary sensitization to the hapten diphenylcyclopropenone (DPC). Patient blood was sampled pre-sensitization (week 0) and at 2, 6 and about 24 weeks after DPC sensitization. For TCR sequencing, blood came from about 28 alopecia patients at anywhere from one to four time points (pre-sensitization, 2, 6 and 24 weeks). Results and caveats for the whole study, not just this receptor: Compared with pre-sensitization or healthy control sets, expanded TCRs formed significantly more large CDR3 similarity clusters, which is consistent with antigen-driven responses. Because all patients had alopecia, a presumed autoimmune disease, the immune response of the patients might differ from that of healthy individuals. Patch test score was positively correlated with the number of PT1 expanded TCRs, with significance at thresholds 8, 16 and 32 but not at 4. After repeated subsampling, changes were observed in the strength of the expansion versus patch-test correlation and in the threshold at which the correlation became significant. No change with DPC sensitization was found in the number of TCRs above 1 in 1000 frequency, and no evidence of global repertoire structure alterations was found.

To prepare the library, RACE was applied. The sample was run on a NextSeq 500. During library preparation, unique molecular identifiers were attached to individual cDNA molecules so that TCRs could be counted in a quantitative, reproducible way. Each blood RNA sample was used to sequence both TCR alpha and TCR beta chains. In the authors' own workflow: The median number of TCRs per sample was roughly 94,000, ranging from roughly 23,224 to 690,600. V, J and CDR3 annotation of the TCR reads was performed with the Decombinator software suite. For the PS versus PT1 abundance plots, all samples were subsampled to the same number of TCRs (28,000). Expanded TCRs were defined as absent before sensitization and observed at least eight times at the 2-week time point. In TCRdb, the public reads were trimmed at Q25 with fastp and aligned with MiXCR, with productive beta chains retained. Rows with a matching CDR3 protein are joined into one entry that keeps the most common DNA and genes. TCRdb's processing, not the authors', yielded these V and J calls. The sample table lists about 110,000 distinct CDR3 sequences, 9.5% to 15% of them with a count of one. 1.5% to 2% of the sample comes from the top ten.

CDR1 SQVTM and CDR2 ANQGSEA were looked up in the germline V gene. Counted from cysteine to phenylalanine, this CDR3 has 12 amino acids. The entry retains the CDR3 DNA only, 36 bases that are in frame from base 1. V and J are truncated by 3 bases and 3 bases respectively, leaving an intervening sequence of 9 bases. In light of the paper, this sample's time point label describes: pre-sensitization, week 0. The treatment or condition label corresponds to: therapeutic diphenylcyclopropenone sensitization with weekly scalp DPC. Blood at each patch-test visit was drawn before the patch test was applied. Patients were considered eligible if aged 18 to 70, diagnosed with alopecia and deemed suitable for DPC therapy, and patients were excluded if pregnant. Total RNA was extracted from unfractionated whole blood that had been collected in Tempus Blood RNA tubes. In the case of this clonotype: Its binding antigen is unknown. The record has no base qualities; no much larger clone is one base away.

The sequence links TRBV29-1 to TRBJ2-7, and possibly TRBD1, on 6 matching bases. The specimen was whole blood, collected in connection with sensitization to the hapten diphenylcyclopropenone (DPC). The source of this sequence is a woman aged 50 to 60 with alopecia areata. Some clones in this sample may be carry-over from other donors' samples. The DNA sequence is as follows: TGCAGCGTTGAGGTAGGGGGCTACGAGCAGTACTTC. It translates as CSVEVGGYEQYF.